These 11 T cell receptor beta chains share one sample of origin, sequenced in a study of blood T cell repertoires in COVID-19. Assay used: immunoSEQ multiplex PCR; TCRdb lists only in-frame clones, some missing. The table lists around 340,000 clones, around 80% of them singletons, with 2.5% to 3% in the top ten. Sequencing was performed on peripheral blood. The receptors here all came from a man aged 25 to 40 with active or convalescent COVID-19.

J is TRBJ2-5 and V is TRBV11-2; 12 bases line up with TRBD2. Germline CDR1 and CDR2: SGHAT and FQNNGV. The CDR3 consists of 15 residues. V shed 4 bases, J shed 5 bases, and the junction held 5 bases outside the gene matches. The CDR3 is CASSSRTSGTETQYF. CDR3 nucleotides: TGTGCCAGCAGCTCCCGGACTAGCGGGACGGAGACCCAGTACTTC.

The genes are TRBV21-1 and TRBJ1-6; the table's D call, TRBD1, was not checked against the DNA. TRBV21-1 is termed a pseudogene. The CDR3 consists of 15 residues. CDR3 coding DNA: TGTGCCAGCAGCACGGACAGGGGACCCAATTCACCCCTCCACTTT. This codes for CASSTDRGPNSPLHF.

In its sample, this clone was seen once. The chain recombines TRBV2 with TRBJ1-1, with a tentative D call TRBD1 (5 bases). The CDR3 runs to 14 residues. V was clipped by 3 bases and J by 3 bases, with 11 bases between them. Germline V gene sequence: CDR1 SNHLY, CDR2 FYNNEI. The DNA of the CDR3 is TGTGCCAGCAGTGAGGTAACAGGCTACACTGAAGCTTTCTTT. Protein sequence: CASSEVTGYTEAFF.

The chain links TRBV30 to TRBJ2-3; 10 bases map to TRBD2. CDR1 GTSNPN and CDR2 SVGIG come from the germline V gene (reference sequence). V was pared by 2 bases and J by 5 bases, with 4 bases of the junction left unmatched. The CDR3 is 14 amino acids. The CDR3 spells CAWSSSGGIDTQYF. Here the CDR3 DNA reads TGTGCCTGGAGTAGTAGCGGGGGGATAGATACGCAGTATTTT.

This chain joins TRBV18 and TRBJ1-4; TRBD1 matches 8 bases. The CDR3 is 14 amino acids. Germline trimming cut 4 bases from V and 8 bases from J; bases unmatched to any gene: 6. The germline gives CDR1 KGHSH, CDR2 LQKENI. The CDR3 region has the DNA TGTGCCAGCTCACAGGACAGGGCAGAGGAAAAACTGTTTTTT. Amino acid sequence: CASSQDRAEEKLFF.

V gene TRBV2 combines with J gene TRBJ1-1; 7 bases match TRBD1. The CDR3 covers 14 residues. V lost 1 base, J lost 4 bases, and 3 bases stayed unmatched. The germline V gene encodes CDR1 SNHLY and CDR2 FYNNEI. As DNA, the CDR3 is TGTGCCAGCAGTGAAGAGGGGGCGACCACTGAAGCTTTCTTT. This sequence encodes CASSEEGATTEAFF.

V gene TRBV5-1 combines with J gene TRBJ1-2; 9 bases are shared with TRBD1. J lost 8 bases, V lost 3 bases, and 5 bases had no gene match. Germline-derived CDR1 and CDR2 are SGHRS and YFSETQ. The CDR3 contains 13 residues. CDR3 sequence reads: CASSSQGAGGYTF. The CDR3, as DNA: TGCGCCAGCAGCTCACAGGGGGCGGGAGGCTACACCTTC.

CDR3 coding DNA: TGTGCCAGCAGCGCCGGGACAGGGCTTATGAACACTGAAGCTTTCTTT. It encodes CASSAGTGLMNTEAFF. The chain uses TRBV7-9 and TRBJ1-1, with TRBD1 matching over 9 bases. The germline V gene encodes CDR1 SEHNR and CDR2 FQNEAQ (reference sequence). This CDR3 comprises 16 residues. The V gene end was trimmed by 5 bases and the J gene end by 0 bases; junction bases not matched to a gene: 7.

This rearrangement joins TRBV5-6 to TRBJ2-7; the D is unclear. V was trimmed by 0 bases and J by 3 bases, leaving 10 bases between them. Germline CDR1 reads SGHDT; CDR2 reads YYEEEE. This CDR3 has 14 amino acids. The CDR3 nucleotides are TGTGCCAGCAGCTTGGTTGAGGTCCGCTACGAGCAGTACTTC. Protein sequence: CASSLVEVRYEQYF.

On this clone itself: The DNA is omitted, as the CDR3 cannot be located on it reliably, and the CDR3 follows TCRdb's listing. The V and J genes are TRBV12-2 and TRBJ1-5; the D call of TRBD1 is as the table states it, not checked on the DNA. TRBV12-2 is annotated as a pseudogene. The CDR3 adds up to 17 amino acids, both ends counted. The CDR3 protein is CASRLVWGPGSSQPQHF.

V is TRBV3-1 (or the pseudogene TRBV3-2) and J is TRBJ2-1; D possibly corresponds to TRBD2 (6 bases). With 0 bases removed from V and 4 bases from J, the gap between germline ends came to 10 bases. Germline V CDR1 and CDR2: LGHDT, YNNKEL (reference sequence). The CDR3 runs 15 residues. The CDR3 DNA reads TGTGCCAGCAGCCAAGAGGGACTCCCTTACAATGAGCAGTTCTTC. Translation gives CASSQEGLPYNEQFF.